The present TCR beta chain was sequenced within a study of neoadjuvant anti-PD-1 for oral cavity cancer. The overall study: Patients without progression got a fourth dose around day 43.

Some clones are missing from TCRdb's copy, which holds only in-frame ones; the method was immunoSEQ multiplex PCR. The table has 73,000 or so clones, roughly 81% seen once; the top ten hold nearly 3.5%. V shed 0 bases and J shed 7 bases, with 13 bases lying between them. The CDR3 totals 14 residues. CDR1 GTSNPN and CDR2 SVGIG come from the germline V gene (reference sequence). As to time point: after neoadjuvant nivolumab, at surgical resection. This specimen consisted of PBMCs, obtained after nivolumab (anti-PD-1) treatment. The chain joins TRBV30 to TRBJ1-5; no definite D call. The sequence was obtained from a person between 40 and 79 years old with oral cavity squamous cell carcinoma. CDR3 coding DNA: TGTGCCTGGAGTGTGGGCCTCGGGGAACAGCCCCAGCATTTT. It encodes CAWSVGLGEQPQHF. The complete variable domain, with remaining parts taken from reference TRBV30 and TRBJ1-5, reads SQTIHQWPATLVQPVGSPLSLECTVEGTSNPNLYWYRQAAGRGLQLLFYSVGIGQISSEVPQNLSASRPQDRQFILSSKKLLLSDSGFYLCAWSVGLGEQPQHFGDGTRLSIL.